A single TCR beta chain is shown here with its context. Its antigen is currently unknown. This sample is drawn from a study of cytomegalovirus exposure and HLA in healthy donors. In the PCR, 60 Vbeta and 13 Jbeta primers were used. Sequenced by immunoSEQ multiplex PCR; TCRdb stores in-frame clones only, minus some. Of 85,000 to 100,000 clones listed, 65% to 85% are singletons. Findings and caveats of the study: Among TCR beta chains, those listed as cytomegalovirus-associated numbered over 150.

CDR3 size: 10 residues. CDR1 and CDR2 (germline): DFQATT, SNEGSKA (reference sequence). The germline V and J ends were trimmed by 4 bases and 4 bases, with 4 bases remaining between them. The clonotype originates from a man aged 35 to 55 in good health and CMV-seronegative. The V gene is TRBV20-1, the J gene TRBJ1-2; D ambiguous. Input material: PBMCs. Here the CDR3 DNA reads TGCAGTGCTATGAGCTATGGCTACACCTTC. Amino acids: CSAMSYGYTF.